A selection of T cell receptor beta chains follows, all from one sample in a study of graft-versus-host responses after intestinal transplantation. These receptors are not linked to any known antigen. Data came from immunoSEQ multiplex PCR; TCRdb stores just in-frame clones and leaves some out. Here the sample spans 85,000 to 90,000 clones, roughly 92% being singletons. Sequencing used unstimulated CD4+ T cells sorted from spleen or lymph node cells, obtained before intestinal transplant. The receptor set was obtained from a human donor who received an intestinal transplant. Both conserved end residues are part of each CDR3. A D gene is named only where the DNA matches it firmly. The size entry is marked missing in some rows and otherwise reads once, few, many or a size class.

J gene | clone size | D gene | V gene | CDR3 DNA | CDR3 protein
TRBJ2-7 | - | TRBD2 | TRBV28 | TGTGCCAGCACCCCCGGACTAGCGGGAAGGTACGAGCAGTACTTC | CASTPGLAGRYEQYF
TRBJ1-6 | - | - | TRBV5-5 | TGTGCCAGCAGCTTGCTCACAGGCTATAATTCACCCCTCCACTTT | CASSLLTGYNSPLHF
TRBJ2-7 | - | TRBD1 | TRBV6-6 | TGTGCCAGCAGTCGAGGACAGGGCTACGAGCAGTACTTC | CASSRGQGYEQYF
TRBJ1-2 | - | TRBD1 | TRBV2 | TGTGCCAGCAGTGTACAGGGGAACTATGGCTACACCTTC | CASSVQGNYGYTF
TRBJ2-7 | - | TRBD1 | TRBV28 | TGTGCCAGCAGTCAAGCCGGGACAGGGAAGTACGAGCAGTACTTC | CASSQAGTGKYEQYF
TRBJ2-1 | once | - | TRBV5-1 | TGCGCCAGCAGCATAACAGGGAGCTCCTACAATGAGCAGTTCTTC | CASSITGSSYNEQFF
TRBJ2-5 | - | - | TRBV6-1 | TGTGCCAGCAGTGACGGGACGGCGCAAGAGACCCAGTACTTC | CASSDGTAQETQYF
TRBJ1-5 | - | - | TRBV27 | TGTGCCAGCAGCACCTCAGGGGTAGGGCCCCAGCATTTT | CASSTSGVGPQHF
TRBJ2-7 | - | TRBD2 | TRBV7-9 | TGTGCCAGCAGCACACGGACTAGCGGGAGTGACGGCGAGCAGTACTTC | CASSTRTSGSDGEQYF
TRBJ2-7 | - | - | TRBV7-8 | TGTGCCAGCAGTTCCGGGACAAGGAACTACGAGCAGTACTTC | CASSSGTRNYEQYF
TRBJ2-7 | - | - | TRBV10-1 | TGCGCCAGCAGTACCGGGCCCACCTACGAGCAGTACTTC | CASSTGPTYEQYF
TRBJ1-1 | few | TRBD1 | TRBV29-1 | TGCAGCGTGGACAGGGGAAACACTGAAGCTTTCTTT | CSVDRGNTEAFF
TRBJ2-7 | - | - | TRBV10-3 | TGTGCCATCAGTGCGCGCTCAGGGGACGAGCAGTACTTC | CAISARSGDEQYF
TRBJ2-1 | - | - | TRBV5-1 | TGCGCCAGCAGCTTGGCCCCACTAGGGCCCCTCTACAATGAGCAGTTCTTC | CASSLAPLGPLYNEQFF
TRBJ2-3 | - | TRBD1 | TRBV5-4 | TGTGCCAGCAGCCCGGGACAGAGCACAGATACGCAGTATTTT | CASSPGQSTDTQYF
TRBJ1-1 | - | - | TRBV12-5 | TGTGCTAGTGGCTCACAGGGAACGCGCACTGAAGCTTTCTTT | CASGSQGTRTEAFF
TRBJ2-2 | once | - | TRBV7-6 | TGTGCCAGCAGCTTCCGCGGTTACAACACCGGGGAGCTGTTTTTT | CASSFRGYNTGELFF
TRBJ1-1 | - | - | TRBV5-1 | TGCGCCAGCAGCTCTGGGACGAGGCGGGGTGAAGCTTTCTTT | CASSSGTRRGEAFF
TRBJ2-5 | - | - | TRBV6-1 | TGTGCCAGCAGCGTTACCGTGGTCCAAAGGGCCCAGTACTTC | CASSVTVVQRAQYF
TRBJ2-7 | few | - | TRBV6-5 | TGTGCCAGCAGTACAGGCTACGAGCAGTACTTC | CASSTGYEQYF
TRBJ2-2 | few | - | TRBV5-1 | TGCGCCAGCAGCTTGGTTGGAGGGGGTACCGGGGAGCTGTTTTTT | CASSLVGGGTGELFF
TRBJ2-5 | - | - | TRBV19 | TGTGCCAGTAGTATGAACCCCCATCTGGAGACCCAGTACTTC | CASSMNPHLETQYF
TRBJ2-1 | once | - | TRBV19 | TGTGCCAGTAGTATCTCTCGGGACGGCCACAATGAGCAGTTCTTC | CASSISRDGHNEQFF
TRBJ1-2 | once | - | TRBV7-3 | TGTGCCAGCAGCCTAAGAAGGGAGACGGACTATGGCTACACCTTC | CASSLRRETDYGYTF
TRBJ2-1 | - | TRBD2 | TRBV19 | TGTGCCAGTAGTACTGGACTAGCGGGATATGGTGAGCAGTTCTTC | CASSTGLAGYGEQFF
TRBJ2-1 | - | - | TRBV12-2 | TGTGCAAGTCGCTCCAGGGGACTAGCGGGCTACAATGAGCAGTTCTTC | CASRSRGLAGYNEQFF
TRBJ1-1 | - | - | TRBV6-1 | TGTGCCAGCAGTGAACGACCGTCAGGGACTGAAGCTTTCTTT | CASSERPSGTEAFF
TRBJ2-5 | - | - | TRBV18 | TGTGCCAGCTCACCGAGAAGTATGAGCGGACAAGAGACCCAGTACTTC | CASSPRSMSGQETQYF
TRBJ2-3 | few | TRBD2 | TRBV2 | TGTGCCAGCATTAGACTAGCGGGAGAGGGAGATACGCAGTATTTT | CASIRLAGEGDTQYF
TRBJ2-1 | - | - | TRBV6-1 | TGTGCTAGCAGTGGAAGGGGACAAACGGGAGGTGAGCAGTTCTTC | CASSGRGQTGGEQFF
TRBJ1-2 | - | TRBD1 | TRBV5-1 | TGCGCCAGCAGCTCCTTGGGACAGGGAAATGGCTACACCTTC | CASSSLGQGNGYTF
TRBJ2-1 | - | TRBD1 | TRBV25-1 | TGTGCCAGCAATGACAGGGTAGCAAAAGCTGAGCAGTTCTTC | CASNDRVAKAEQFF
TRBJ2-3 | once | - | TRBV6-1 | TGTGCCAGTATAAATTGGGGGTTAACAGATACGCAGTATTTT | CASINWGLTDTQYF
TRBJ1-1 | - | - | TRBV7-7 | TGTGCCAGCAGCGCTGACAGGAACACTGAAGCTTTCTTT | CASSADRNTEAFF
TRBJ2-2 | - | - | TRBV27 | TGTGCCAGCAGTTTGGGAGGCACTTACACCGGGGAGCTGTTTTTT | CASSLGGTYTGELFF
TRBJ2-6 | - | - | TRBV5-1 | TGCGCCAGCAGCCCGCTGGGGGATTCCGGGGCCAACGTCCTGACTTTC | CASSPLGDSGANVLTF
TRBJ2-1 | few | - | TRBV4-1 | TGCGCCAGCAGCCAACGGGGGGCGGCACGCGTCTACAATGAGCAGTTCTTC | CASSQRGAARVYNEQFF
TRBJ2-1 | - | - | TRBV27 | TGTGCCAGCAGTTACCAGGGACACCACTCCTACAATGAGCAGTTCTTC | CASSYQGHHSYNEQFF
TRBJ1-2 | - | - | TRBV28 | TGTGCCAGCACGACAGGAGCCTATGGCTACACCTTC | CASTTGAYGYTF
TRBJ1-1 | - | - | TRBV11-2 | TGTGCCAGCAGCTTAGGGGGGGTGAACACTGAAGCTTTCTTT | CASSLGGVNTEAFF
TRBJ1-1 | - | - | TRBV11-1 | TGTGCCAGCAGCTTGGTACAGGGAGTTACTGAAGCTTTCTTT | CASSLVQGVTEAFF
TRBJ2-3 | - | TRBD2 | TRBV11-2 | TGTGCCAGCAGCTATCAACCACTAGCGGGAGGGCCAGATACGCAGTATTTT | CASSYQPLAGGPDTQYF
TRBJ2-2 | - | - | TRBV4-2 | TGTGCCAGCAGCCAAGATCGAAGTTCTCACGGGGAGCTGTTTTTT | CASSQDRSSHGELFF
TRBJ1-6 | - | - | TRBV5-1 | TGCGCCAGCAGCTTGGCCTTAGGGGGGAATTCACCCCTCCACTTT | CASSLALGGNSPLHF
TRBJ1-5 | - | - | TRBV29-1 | TGCAGCGTTCGAAGCCGGGGGGGCAATCAGCCCCAGCATTTT | CSVRSRGGNQPQHF